This T cell receptor (beta chain) appears in the sequencing data of a study of CD8+ T cells in alopecia areata (dated by TCRdb to the late 2010s). For the study in its entirety: Treated patients were enrolled in an open-label pilot trial of oral tofacitinib, 5 to 10 mg twice daily, for moderate-to-severe alopecia areata. immunoSEQ multiplex PCR using 35 Vbeta forward primers and 13 Jbeta reverse primers was used to amplify TCRbeta CDR3 regions. Tofacitinib was administered for 6 to 18 months, and 6 months of follow-up off drug were then conducted to assess delayed response and recurrence. Scalp clonality was compared across normal scalp (n=4), patchy alopecia areata scalp (n=8), and alopecia totalis/universalis scalp (n=8). Patients on tofacitinib were biopsied at baseline and after 4 and 24 weeks of treatment, and several of the patients also had a later scalp biopsy. RNA came from the PAXgene miRNA kit for fixed scalp, the miRNeasy kit for PBMCs, and the RNeasy kit for mouse skin. In humans, TCRbeta sequencing was performed on scalp tissue and on sorted CD4+ and CD8+ peripheral blood T cells from healthy controls and from patients with patchy or totalis/universalis alopecia areata. In both human patients and the C3H/HeJ mouse model, the study applied high-throughput TCRbeta sequencing to look at T cell clonal expansion in alopecia areata. What the study reported, not specific to this receptor: Unlike mouse skin, which is dominated by gammadelta T cells, normal human skin has resident alphabeta T cells that are also sequenced, and this complicates analysis of the scalp TCR repertoire. Shared TCR sequences between patients were less evident than in mice, which may be partly attributable to HLA diversity in the patient population. Compared with normal scalp, lesional scalp had higher clonality and more expanded CD8+ clones, particularly in alopecia totalis/universalis, a pattern that suggests antigenic drive.

To prepare the library, the immunoSEQ multiplex PCR assay was applied. To provide template for TCR sequencing, every sample had RNA extracted and reverse transcribed into cDNA. SuperScript III was used for first-strand cDNA synthesis, primed with a 2:1 mix of oligo-dT and random hexamers. A synthetic immune receptor repertoire was used to gauge amplification bias, and whatever bias remained was removed computationally. From the authors' description of their analysis: Raw reads were preprocessed to remove errors, and CDR3 was defined according to IMGT conventions as the region from the conserved cysteine to phenylalanine. Clonality was calculated as 1 minus Shannon entropy normalized by log2 of the number of productive unique TCRs. CD4 or CD8 identity of scalp clones was inferred by cross-referencing scalp TCRbeta sequences with sorted blood CD4 and CD8 repertoires. In its TCRdb copy, this immuneACCESS table keeps in-frame sequences only and misses some clones. Where compared with another copy, unresolved V genes explain less than half of these, and the others have no known cause. V and J calls and clone size are copied from that table; D and trimming were computed from the DNA. For this sample the table gives about 97,000 clones, of which 35% to 45% were detected only once. Clones ranked in the top ten supply 1% to 1.5% of the sample.

Measured from the cysteine to the phenylalanine, the CDR3 is 15 residues long. Only the CDR3 DNA stays, 45 bases, in frame from base 1. The junction carries 15 bases between V and J, which are trimmed by 4 bases and 4 bases respectively. The germline V gene encodes CDR1 SGHRS and CDR2 YFSETQ. Peripheral blood and lesional scalp punch biopsies were obtained from patients with alopecia areata. PBMCs were separated by density centrifugation and stained for CD3, CD4 and CD8, after which CD4+ and CD8+ T cells were sorted on a FACSAria. This clone has just a few counts. The antigen this receptor binds is unknown. Base qualities were left out, and no much larger clone turns up one base away.

Sequencing was carried out using CD4+ T cells sorted from blood. The sequence was obtained from a human donor with alopecia areata. The rearrangement combines TRBV5-1 with TRBJ2-1; a weak D assignment points to TRBD2 (5 bases agree). CDR3 region: CASSLGAVQYNEQFF. The DNA reads as follows: TGCGCCAGCAGCCTGGGAGCAGTTCAATACAATGAGCAGTTCTTC.